This T cell receptor beta chain stems from a study of graft-versus-host responses after intestinal transplantation. Some clones are missing from TCRdb's copy, which holds only in-frame ones; the method was immunoSEQ multiplex PCR. This repertoire shows roughly 100,000 clones, approximately 90% found once; its top ten account for about 0.073%. CDR1 and CDR2 (germline): SNHLY, FYNNEI. V gave up 3 bases and J gave up 4 bases; unmatched junction bases: 10. CDR3 length equals 17 residues. As to this clone: The antigen is not known.

This receptor was obtained from a human donor who was the organ donor for an intestinal transplant. This chain links TRBV2 with TRBJ2-1, with TRBD2 matching 9 bases. Here the sequenced sample was unstimulated CD8+ T cells sorted from spleen or lymph node cells, taken before transplant. The CDR3 DNA is TGTGCCAGCAGTGATGCTAGCGGGGCCTCCAAATACAATGAGCAGTTCTTC. Protein product: CASSDASGASKYNEQFF.